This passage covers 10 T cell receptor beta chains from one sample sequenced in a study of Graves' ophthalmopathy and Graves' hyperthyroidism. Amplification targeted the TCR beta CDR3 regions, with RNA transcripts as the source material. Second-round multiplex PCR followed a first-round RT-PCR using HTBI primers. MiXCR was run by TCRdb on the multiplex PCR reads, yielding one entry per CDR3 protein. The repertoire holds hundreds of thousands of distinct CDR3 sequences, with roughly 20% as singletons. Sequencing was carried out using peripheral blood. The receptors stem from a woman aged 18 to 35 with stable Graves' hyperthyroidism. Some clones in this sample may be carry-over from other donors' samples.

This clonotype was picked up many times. CDR3 protein: CASSLDGTADGGYTF. CDR3 nucleotide sequence: TGTGCCAGCAGCTTAGACGGGACTGCTGACGGTGGCTACACCTTC. This chain connects TRBV7-3 to TRBJ1-2, with TRBD1 as a possible D gene (5 bases). The germline V gene has CDR1 SGHTA and CDR2 FQGTGA. The V end lost 2 bases, the J end lost 7 bases, and 17 bases lay between the germline ends. This CDR3 is 15 amino acids long.

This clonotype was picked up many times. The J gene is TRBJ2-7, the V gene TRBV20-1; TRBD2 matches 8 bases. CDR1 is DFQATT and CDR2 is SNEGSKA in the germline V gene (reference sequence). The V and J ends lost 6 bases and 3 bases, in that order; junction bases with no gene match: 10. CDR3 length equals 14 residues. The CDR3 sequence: CSARGGTGVYEQYF. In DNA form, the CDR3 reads TGCAGTGCCCGGGGGGGGACGGGAGTCTACGAGCAGTACTTC.

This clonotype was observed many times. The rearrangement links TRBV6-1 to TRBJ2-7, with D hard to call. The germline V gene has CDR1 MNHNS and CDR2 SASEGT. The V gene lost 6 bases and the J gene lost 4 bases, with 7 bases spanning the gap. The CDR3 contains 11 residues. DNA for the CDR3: TGTGCCAGCAGGGCCCTATACGAGCAGTACTTC. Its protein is CASRALYEQYF.

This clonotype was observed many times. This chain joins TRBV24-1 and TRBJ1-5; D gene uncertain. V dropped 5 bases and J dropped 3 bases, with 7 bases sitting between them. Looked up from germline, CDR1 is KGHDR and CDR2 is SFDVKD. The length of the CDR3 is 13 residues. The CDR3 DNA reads TGTGCCACCAGTGTGACGGTCAATCAGCCCCAGCATTTT. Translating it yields CATSVTVNQPQHF.

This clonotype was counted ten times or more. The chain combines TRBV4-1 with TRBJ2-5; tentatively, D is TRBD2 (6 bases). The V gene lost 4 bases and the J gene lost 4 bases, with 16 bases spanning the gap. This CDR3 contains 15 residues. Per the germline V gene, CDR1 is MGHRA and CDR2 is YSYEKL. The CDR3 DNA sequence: TGCGCCAGCAGCCTCGACCAGGTCGGGGGAGAGACCCAGTACTTC. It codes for CASSLDQVGGETQYF.

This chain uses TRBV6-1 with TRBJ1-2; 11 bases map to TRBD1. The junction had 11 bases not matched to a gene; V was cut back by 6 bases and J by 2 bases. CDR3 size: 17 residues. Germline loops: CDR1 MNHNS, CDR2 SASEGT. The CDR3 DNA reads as TGTGCCAGCAGCCAAGGACACGGGACAGGGGGAAACTATGGCTACACCTTC. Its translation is CASSQGHGTGGNYGYTF.

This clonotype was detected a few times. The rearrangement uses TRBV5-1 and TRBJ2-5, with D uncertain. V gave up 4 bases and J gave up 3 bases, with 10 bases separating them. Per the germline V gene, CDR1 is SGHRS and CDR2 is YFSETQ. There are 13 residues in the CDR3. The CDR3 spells CASSPVREETQYF. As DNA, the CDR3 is TGCGCCAGCAGCCCCGTCCGGGAAGAGACCCAGTACTTC.

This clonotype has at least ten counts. CDR3 nucleotides: TGTGCCAGCAGTTGGACAGGGAGGCCCTCCTACGAGCAGTACTTC. Translating it yields CASSWTGRPSYEQYF. The chain combines TRBV6-5 with TRBJ2-7; 8 bases match TRBD1. This CDR3 comprises 15 residues. V lost 4 bases, J lost 0 bases, and 5 bases stayed unmatched. Per the germline V gene, CDR1 is MNHEY and CDR2 is SVGAGI.

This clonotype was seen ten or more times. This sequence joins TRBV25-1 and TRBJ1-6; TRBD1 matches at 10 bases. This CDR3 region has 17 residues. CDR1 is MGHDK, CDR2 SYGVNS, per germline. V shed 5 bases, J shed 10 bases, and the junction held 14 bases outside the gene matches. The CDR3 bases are TGTGCCAGCAGTTCCGTTGGGGACAGGGGATCAAGGTCACCCCTCCACTTT. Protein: CASSSVGDRGSRSPLHF.

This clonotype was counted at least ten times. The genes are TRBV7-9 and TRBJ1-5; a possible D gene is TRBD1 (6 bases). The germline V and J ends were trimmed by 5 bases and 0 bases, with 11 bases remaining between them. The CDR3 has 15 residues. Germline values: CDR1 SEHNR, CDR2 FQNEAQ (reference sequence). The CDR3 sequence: CASSGEGHSNQPQHF. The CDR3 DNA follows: TGTGCCAGCAGCGGAGAGGGACATAGCAATCAGCCCCAGCATTTT.